The 18 T cell receptor beta chains presented below share a single source sample, sequenced in a study of blood T cell repertoires in COVID-19. TCRdb's table, derived via immunoSEQ multiplex PCR, lists solely in-frame clones and lacks some. The data show fewer than 350,000 clones, with about 91% seen just once and 2.8% held by the top ten. The sample comprised PBMCs or T cells enriched from blood (not recorded which). Every receptor here comes from a man aged 35 to 55 who had been exposed to COVID-19.

This chain joins TRBV28 and TRBJ2-3; TRBD2 aligns across 8 bases. The CDR3 is 15 amino acids. The germline V gene has CDR1 MDHEN and CDR2 SYDVKM. J gave up 4 bases and V 6 bases, and 9 bases lay outside the gene matches. The CDR3 DNA reads as TGTGCCAGCAGCCCGGCGGGAGGTATGGCAGATACGCAGTATTTT. This codes for CASSPAGGMADTQYF.

Remarks on this clone: This sample includes further DNA sequences coding for the same CDR3. The rearrangement links TRBV19 to TRBJ1-1; the D gene is possibly TRBD1 (5 bases). The V and J ends lost 5 bases and 0 bases respectively, with 7 bases between them. The germline V gene encodes CDR1 LNHDA and CDR2 SQIVND (reference sequence). The CDR3 runs 13 residues. The DNA for the CDR3 is TGTGCCAGTAGTCAGGGTGTGAACACTGAAGCTTTCTTT. Its protein is CASSQGVNTEAFF.

The chain uses TRBV9 and TRBJ2-6; the D gene is possibly TRBD2 (5 bases). CDR1 is SGDLS, CDR2 YYNGEE, per germline. This CDR3 spans 20 amino acids. The V end lost 0 bases, the J end lost 0 bases, and 19 bases lay between the germline ends. In DNA, the CDR3 is TGTGCCAGCAGCGTAGATTGGAGGCAGCAATTAGCCTCTGGGGCCAACGTCCTGACTTTC. Encoded protein: CASSVDWRQQLASGANVLTF.

The V gene is TRBV5-6, the J gene TRBJ1-5; no definite D call. Trimming stripped 0 bases from V and 0 bases from J, with 16 bases between. Germline values: CDR1 SGHDT, CDR2 YYEEEE. This CDR3 has 18 residues. As DNA, the CDR3 is TGTGCCAGCAGCTTGGGCGGGCGCGAGGCTTATAGCAATCAGCCCCAGCATTTT. Its protein product is CASSLGGREAYSNQPQHF.

The chain has TRBV7-2 and TRBJ2-1; tentatively, D is TRBD1 (6 bases). Trimming pared 4 bases from V and 1 base from J, leaving 17 bases between. This CDR3 contains 17 residues. CDR1 SGHTA and CDR2 FQGNSA come from the germline V gene. This CDR3 is CASSSARGRGSYNEQFF. The CDR3 DNA reads as TGTGCCAGCAGCTCCGCCCGGGGAAGGGGGTCCTACAATGAGCAGTTCTTC.

This clone showed up just a few times. The chain joins TRBV5-1 to TRBJ2-1, with 13 positions matching TRBD2. The J segment lost 8 bases and the V segment lost 4 bases, leaving 9 bases of the junction unmatched. The CDR3 loop spans 16 amino acids. Germline values: CDR1 SGHRS, CDR2 YFSETQ. In nucleotides, the CDR3 is TGCGCCAGCAGCCTGCGGACTAGCGGGAGTAAAGATGAGCAGTTCTTC. Its protein is CASSLRTSGSKDEQFF.

This sequence joins TRBV21-1 and TRBJ2-3; the tabulated D call, TRBD2, remains unverified against the DNA. TRBV21-1 is marked as a pseudogene. The CDR3 is 15 residues long. The DNA of the CDR3 is TGTGCCAGCAGCAAAGAAGGTCCCCCGGGAGATACGCAGTATTTT. Translation: CASSKEGPPGDTQYF.

The chain recombines TRBV5-4 with TRBJ1-6; TRBD1 matches at 9 bases. J was trimmed by 10 bases and V by 5 bases; bases with no gene match: 7. The CDR3 has 14 residues. The germline CDR1 and CDR2 sequences are SGHNT and YYREEE (reference sequence). CDR3 DNA: TGTGCCAGCAGATGGGGACAGGGAAACTCACCCCTCCACTTT. Translating it yields CASRWGQGNSPLHF.

The genes are TRBV24-1 and TRBJ1-1; possible D gene TRBD1, 6 bases. V was cut by 5 bases and J by 1 base, with 7 bases left in between. The CDR3 runs 13 residues. The germline CDR1 and CDR2 sequences are KGHDR and SFDVKD. The CDR3 DNA is TGTGCCACCAGTGGGACAGAGAACACTGAAGCTTTCTTT. Protein: CATSGTENTEAFF.

The CDR3 loop reads CASSSYKNYGYTF. The CDR3 DNA is TGTGCCAGCAGCTCGTACAAGAACTATGGCTACACCTTC. This chain joins TRBV5-4 and TRBJ1-2, with D unresolved. V lost 3 bases to trimming and J lost 2 bases, with 8 bases between them. CDR1 is SGHNT and CDR2 is YYREEE in the germline V gene (reference sequence). The CDR3 length is 13 residues.

This chain connects TRBV6-5 to TRBJ2-1; no clear D gene. From germline, CDR1 is MNHEY and CDR2 SVGAGI. This CDR3 has 16 residues. Deletions cut 0 bases from V and 4 bases from J, with 13 bases between. The CDR3 reads CASSYSSRKSYNEQFF. DNA of the CDR3: TGTGCCAGCAGTTACTCGAGCCGAAAGTCGTACAATGAGCAGTTCTTC.

The genes are TRBV18 and TRBJ1-2; D is unresolved. V lost 6 bases to trimming and J lost 4 bases, with 12 bases between them. CDR3 length equals 13 residues. Germline loops: CDR1 KGHSH, CDR2 LQKENI. The CDR3 nucleotides are TGTGCCAGCTCCCCTGGGCAGCTCTATGGCTACACCTTC. It specifies CASSPGQLYGYTF.

The chain combines TRBV19 with TRBJ1-1; D unresolved. The CDR3 is 13 residues long. The germline CDR1 and CDR2 sequences are LNHDA and SQIVND (reference sequence). V was cut by 6 bases and J by 1 base, with 9 bases left in between. The CDR3 nucleotides read TGTGCCAGTAGCATCGGTTGGAACACTGAAGCTTTCTTT. Its protein is CASSIGWNTEAFF.

The gene calls are TRBV28 and TRBJ2-5; TRBD2 matches at 7 bases. CDR3 size: 13 residues. Germline V lookup: CDR1 MDHEN, CDR2 SYDVKM. V lost 6 bases and J lost 4; bases outside the gene matches: 5. The DNA for the CDR3 is TGTGCCAGCAGAAAGTCGGGGGGAGAGACCCAGTACTTC. Residues: CASRKSGGETQYF.

J is TRBJ1-2 and V is TRBV7-3; 10 bases are shared with TRBD1. Germline CDR1 and CDR2: SGHTA and FQGTGA. Unmatched junction bases numbered 1, after V lost 2 bases and J lost 7 bases. CDR3 length equals 13 residues. The CDR3 protein is CASSLGTGVGYTF. The CDR3 DNA follows: TGTGCCAGCAGCTTAGGGACAGGGGTTGGCTACACCTTC. Supplemented by reference TRBV7-3 and TRBJ1-2, the full variable domain reads GAGVSQTPSNKVTEKGKYVELRCDPISGHTALYWYRQSLGQGPEFLIYFQGTGAADDSGLPNDRFFAVRPEGSVSTLKIQRTERGDSAVYLCASSLGTGVGYTFGSGTRLTVV.

CDR3 nucleotide sequence: TGTGCCAGCACCCGGGACAGGGGGTACAATGAGCAGTTCTTC. Translated: CASTRDRGYNEQFF. V usage is TRBV12-1 and J usage is TRBJ2-1; the table assigns TRBD1, which was not confirmed against the DNA. TRBV12-1 is a known pseudogene. CDR3 length equals 14 residues.

In DNA, the CDR3 is TGTGCCAGCAGCATTAAGGGGATTGGGATCTACGAGCAGTACTTC. Translation: CASSIKGIGIYEQYF. This chain joins TRBV27 and TRBJ2-7; D might be TRBD1 (5 bases). This CDR3 has 15 residues. CDR1 MNHEY and CDR2 SMNVEV come from the germline V gene (reference sequence). Trimming shortened V by 6 bases and J by 3 bases, and 18 bases separated the two germline ends.

V gene TRBV12-3 or TRBV12-4 combines with J gene TRBJ2-1; perhaps TRBD1 as D (5 bases). The CDR3 has 13 residues. V gave up 0 bases and J gave up 15 bases, with 15 bases separating them. The CDR3 loop reads CASSLAADNLGFF. The CDR3 region has the DNA TGTGCCAGCAGTTTAGCCGCGGACAACCTCGGGTTCTTC.